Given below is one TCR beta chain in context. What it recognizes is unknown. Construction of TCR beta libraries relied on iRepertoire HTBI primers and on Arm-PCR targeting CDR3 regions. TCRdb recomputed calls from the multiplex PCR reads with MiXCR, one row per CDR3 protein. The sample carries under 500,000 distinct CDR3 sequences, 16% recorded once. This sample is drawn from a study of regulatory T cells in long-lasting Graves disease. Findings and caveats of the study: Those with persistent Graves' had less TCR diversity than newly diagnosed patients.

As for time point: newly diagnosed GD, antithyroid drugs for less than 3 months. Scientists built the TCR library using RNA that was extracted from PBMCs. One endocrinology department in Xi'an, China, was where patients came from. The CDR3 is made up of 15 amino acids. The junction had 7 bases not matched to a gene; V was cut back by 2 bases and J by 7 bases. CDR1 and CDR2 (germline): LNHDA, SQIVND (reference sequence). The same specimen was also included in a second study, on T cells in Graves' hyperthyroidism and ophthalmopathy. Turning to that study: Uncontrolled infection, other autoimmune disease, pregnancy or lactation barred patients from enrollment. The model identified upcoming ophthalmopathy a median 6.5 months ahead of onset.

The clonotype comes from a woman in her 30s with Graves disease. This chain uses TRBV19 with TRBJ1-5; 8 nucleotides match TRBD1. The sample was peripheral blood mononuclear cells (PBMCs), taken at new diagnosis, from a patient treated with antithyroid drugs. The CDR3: CASSIIGQGKQPQHF. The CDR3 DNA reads TGTGCCAGTAGTATAATCGGACAGGGTAAACAGCCCCAGCATTTT.